This TCR beta chain was found in a study of blood T cell repertoires in COVID-19. Across the whole study: Some COVID-19 samples were acute and others convalescent; all came from the United States, Italy and Spain. In each case, the material was cDNA or gDNA derived from T cells, B-cell-depleted T cells, or PBMCs.

There are 13 residues in the CDR3. Losses at the gene ends were 1 base for V and 12 bases for J; bases not matched to a gene: 4. Germline assignment: CDR1 SGDLS and CDR2 YYNGEE. Original handling: Researchers report that nucleated cell counts were estimated from reference gene primer amplification. Assay used: immunoSEQ multiplex PCR; TCRdb lists only in-frame clones, some missing. That table furnishes V, J and clone size, whereas the DNA furnished D and trimming. The repertoire has approximately 250,000 clones, under 85% of them found once; the top ten carry more than 5.5%. This chain connects TRBV9 to TRBJ2-6, with 7 positions matching TRBD1. Sequencing used peripheral blood. The clonotype comes from a human donor in a cohort sampled during active COVID-19. The DNA of the CDR3 is TGTGCCAGCAGCGTAAATACAGGGGTCGTCCTGACTTTC. Its protein product is CASSVNTGVVLTF.